This is a list of T cell receptor beta chains from one sample in a study of CXCR3-negative and CXCR3-positive naive CD8 T cells. TCRdb re-called the 5' RACE reads; every CDR3 protein appears as one record, without DNA. Listed are more than 20,000 distinct CDR3 sequences; 4% to 5% falls within the top ten. The sample taken for sequencing was naive CXCR3- CD8+ T cells from blood. All receptors derive from a human donor in good health. Some clones in this sample may be carry-over from other donors' samples. Each CDR3 is given with its conserved first and last residue. Only part of the rows carry a size: once, few, many, or a class if the clone is expanded.

clone_size j_call v_call cdr3_aa
NA TRBJ2-7 TRBV29-1 CSVGDRVFPYEQYF
NA TRBJ2-2 TRBV6-2/TRBV6-3 CASTESGELFF
NA TRBJ2-1 TRBV5-1 CASSLVQVLSNEQFF
NA TRBJ2-1 TRBV9 CASSVETSGDNEQFF
NA TRBJ2-3 TRBV5-1 CASSSTLTGRSDTQYF
NA TRBJ2-5 TRBV20-1 CSARTGTHQETQYF
NA TRBJ2-7 TRBV20-1 CSPSNRTGGYEQYF
NA TRBJ2-7 TRBV7-6 CASSLEWGPAYEQYF
NA TRBJ2-7 TRBV28 CASSLPYEQYF
NA TRBJ1-3 TRBV20-1 CSAREGPRGRSSGNTIYF
NA TRBJ2-7 TRBV12-3/TRBV12-4 CASSLSGSETQYF
NA TRBJ2-3 TRBV19 CASSIILTDTQYF
NA TRBJ2-3 TRBV11-2 CASSSLGPTDTQYF
NA TRBJ1-1 TRBV7-9 CASSLFAGENTEAFF
medium-sized TRBJ1-1 TRBV4-3 CASSQYRGGSSMNTEAFF
NA TRBJ2-1 TRBV6-4 CASSDTSGSSYNEQFF
NA TRBJ2-3 TRBV6-1 CASSLGGTQYF
NA TRBJ2-1 TRBV3-1 CASSHVLAGGYNEQFF
NA TRBJ2-2 TRBV20-1 CSASAANTGELFF
medium-sized TRBJ2-7 TRBV5-1 CASKSSGALSYEQYF
NA TRBJ1-5 TRBV6-6 CASSFQGADQPQHF
NA TRBJ2-1 TRBV12-3/TRBV12-4 CASSFAPVASIGEQFF
NA TRBJ2-5 TRBV29-1 CSVAPGGSLQETQYF
NA TRBJ1-1 TRBV7-2 CASSSHPGDWDTEAFF
NA TRBJ2-1 TRBV23-1 CASSQSLRQHNEQFF
NA TRBJ1-1 TRBV9 CASSVELNTEAFF